The 27 T cell receptor beta chains presented below share a single source sample, sequenced in a study of radiation and T cells in renal cell carcinoma. This sample's time point: blood 2 weeks post-SBRT. As to treatment: 15 Gy SBRT to primary tumor, nephrectomy 4 weeks later. Libraries were prepared by immunoSEQ multiplex PCR; TCRdb keeps only in-frame clonotypes and omits some of them. The sample holds tens of thousands of clones; around 78% are singletons and the top ten take roughly 7%. The sample in question was blood, obtained from a patient whose treatment included radiotherapy and nephrectomy. The source is a man between 60 and 75 years old with renal cell carcinoma.

V usage is TRBV4-1 and J usage is TRBJ2-3, with D unclear. From germline, CDR1 is MGHRA and CDR2 YSYEKL. V lost 0 bases and J 0 bases, leaving 10 bases between the germline ends. The CDR3 contains 16 residues. In nucleotides, the CDR3 is TGCGCCAGCAGCCAAGAGCAGGCCCCCAGCACAGATACGCAGTATTTT. Its translation: CASSQEQAPSTDTQYF.

The J gene is TRBJ1-1, the V gene TRBV18, with 7 bases fitting TRBD1. The ends lost 4 bases at V and 1 base at J; junction bases unmatched: 12. This CDR3 has 17 residues. Germline V CDR1 and CDR2: KGHSH, LQKENI. The CDR3 loop is CASSLDRVLVSNTEAFF. The CDR3 DNA sequence: TGTGCCAGCTCACTCGACAGGGTGTTGGTGTCGAACACTGAAGCTTTCTTT.

The chain couples TRBV5-6 to TRBJ2-5, with a tentative D call TRBD2 (5 bases). The DNA end is a closer match to TRBJ2-7, so the J assignment may be wrong. Germline loops: CDR1 SGHDT, CDR2 YYEEEE. This CDR3 is built from 15 residues. The CDR3 DNA reads as TGTGCCAGCAGTCGCCCCGGGGATACCTCCTACGAGCAGTACTTC. It is translated as CASSRPGDTSYEQYF.

The J gene is TRBJ2-7, the V gene TRBV6-5; perhaps D is TRBD1 or TRBD2 (5 bases each). This CDR3 has 15 amino acids. The germline CDR1 and CDR2 sequences are MNHEY and SVGAGI. V gave up 4 bases and J gave up 4 bases, with 17 bases separating them. CDR3 sequence reads: CASSLAYRDGYEQYF. The CDR3, as DNA: TGTGCCAGCAGTTTGGCTTACCGGGACGGGTACGAGCAGTACTTC.

This clone was picked up one time. V is TRBV19 and J is TRBJ2-6; the D gene is possibly TRBD1 (6 bases). The CDR3 has 13 residues. Germline CDR1 and CDR2: LNHDA and SQIVND (reference sequence). The V end was cut by 1 base, the J end by 12 bases, with 10 bases between. As DNA, the CDR3 is TGTGCCAGTAGTATAGTCGGGACAATCGTCCTGACTTTC. Translation: CASSIVGTIVLTF.

The CDR3 protein is CASSLGGTNFNEQFF. In DNA form, the CDR3 reads TGTGCCAGCAGCTTAGGGGGGACTAACTTCAATGAGCAGTTCTTC. V usage is TRBV7-9 and J usage is TRBJ2-1; 7 positions match TRBD2. V dropped 1 base and J dropped 6; count of bases not matched to a gene: 6. Germline CDR1 reads SEHNR; CDR2 reads FQNEAQ (reference sequence). The CDR3 is 15 residues long.

The gene calls are TRBV19 and TRBJ1-3, with D tentatively TRBD1 (5 bases). The germline CDR1 and CDR2 sequences are LNHDA and SQIVND (reference sequence). V was trimmed by 4 bases and J by 4 bases, leaving 11 bases between them. The CDR3 spans 14 residues. This CDR3 reads CASSTRGEGNTIYF. The CDR3 nucleotides are TGTGCCAGTAGTACCCGGGGCGAAGGAAACACCATATATTTT. Based on the CDR3 plus reference TRBV19 and TRBJ1-3, the full variable domain is DGGITQSPKYLFRKEGQNVTLSCEQNLNHDAMYWYRQDPGQGLRLIYYSQIVNDFQKGDIAEGYSVSREKKESFPLTVTSAQKNPTAFYLCASSTRGEGNTIYFGEGSWLTVV.

The V gene is TRBV4-2, the J gene TRBJ1-5; no firm D call. Trimming pared 0 bases from V and 4 bases from J, leaving 7 bases between. The CDR3 extends over 14 amino acids. CDR1 is LGHNA, CDR2 YNFKEQ, per germline. The DNA of the CDR3 is TGTGCCAGCAGCCAAGACGTCGGAAATCAGCCCCAGCATTTT. It translates to CASSQDVGNQPQHF.

The V and J genes are TRBV28 and TRBJ1-5; 8 nucleotides line up with TRBD1. Per the germline V gene, CDR1 is MDHEN and CDR2 is SYDVKM. CDR3 length: 16 residues. V shed 6 bases, J shed 6 bases, and the junction held 13 bases outside the gene matches. The CDR3, as DNA: TGTGCCAGCAGCCGCCTGTCAGGGGGCTATAGTCAGCCCCAGCATTTT. The encoded protein is CASSRLSGGYSQPQHF.

The rearrangement links TRBV5-1 to TRBJ2-6; D perhaps matches TRBD1 (6 bases). The CDR3 runs 15 residues. CDR1 and CDR2 (germline): SGHRS, YFSETQ. V lost 6 bases and J lost 0, with 10 bases in between. The CDR3 loop is CASTQGPSGANVLTF. The CDR3 DNA sequence: TGCGCCAGCACGCAGGGGCCCTCTGGGGCCAACGTCCTGACTTTC.

The chain is built from TRBV29-1 and TRBJ1-1; D is unclear. The CDR3 sequence is 12 residues long. Germline-derived CDR1 and CDR2 are SQVTM and ANQGSEA. V was pared by 3 bases and J by 5 bases, with 10 bases between. The CDR3 DNA sequence: TGCAGCGTTGATCTGGGGAGGACTGAAGCTTTCTTT. It yields the protein CSVDLGRTEAFF. The variable domain in full, completed from reference TRBV29-1 and TRBJ1-1, reads SAVISQKPSRDICQRGTSLTIQCQVDSQVTMMFWYRQQPGQSLTLIATANQGSEATYESGFVIDKFPISRPNLTFSTLTVSNMSPEDSSIYLCSVDLGRTEAFFGQGTRLTVV.

The chain recombines TRBV29-1 with TRBJ2-2; TRBD1 aligns across 11 bases. V trimming: 4 bases; J trimming: 6 bases; junction bases outside the gene matches: 7. Germline CDR1 and CDR2: SQVTM and ANQGSEA. The length of the CDR3 is 15 residues. The CDR3, as DNA: TGCAGCGTTGGAGGGACAGGGGGTTTTGCCGGGGAGCTGTTTTTT. It translates to CSVGGTGGFAGELFF.

The rearrangement uses TRBV6-6 and TRBJ1-2; D uncertain. Germline CDR1 and CDR2: MNHNY and SVGAGI (reference sequence). The CDR3 is made up of 14 amino acids. Trimming pared 0 bases from V and 6 bases from J, leaving 11 bases between. The chain's CDR3 is CASSYSVSGDGYTF. The DNA of the CDR3 is TGTGCCAGCAGTTACTCGGTTTCCGGTGATGGCTACACCTTC.

The chain has TRBV27 and TRBJ2-1; perhaps TRBD2 as D (6 bases). Deletions cut 5 bases from V and 6 bases from J, with 17 bases between. CDR1 MNHEY and CDR2 SMNVEV come from the germline V gene (reference sequence). CDR3 length: 15 amino acids. The CDR3 DNA sequence: TGTGCCAGCAGTGCCTCCCTAGCGCGCCCCAATGAGCAGTTCTTC. Protein sequence: CASSASLARPNEQFF.

The chain employs TRBV5-1 and TRBJ1-3; tentatively, D is TRBD1 (5 bases). Germline V CDR1 and CDR2: SGHRS, YFSETQ. V lost 0 bases to trimming and J lost 0 bases, with 10 bases between them. CDR3 length: 16 amino acids. The CDR3 DNA is TGCGCCAGCAGCTTGGGAGACAGCGGCTCTGGAAACACCATATATTTT. This sequence encodes CASSLGDSGSGNTIYF.

The J gene is TRBJ1-1, the V gene TRBV29-1; 11 bases align to TRBD1. V was clipped by 6 bases and J by 3 bases; unmatched bases: 6. CDR3 length: 14 residues. Germline CDR1 is SQVTM and CDR2 is ANQGSEA. The chain's CDR3 is CSVDRDRGDTEAFF. DNA of the CDR3: TGCAGCGTGGACCGGGACAGGGGGGACACTGAAGCTTTCTTT.

This chain links TRBV5-1 with TRBJ2-2, with 7 bases fitting TRBD1. V lost 2 bases to trimming and J lost 6 bases; unmatched junction nucleotides: 4. Germline lookup yields CDR1 SGHRS and CDR2 YFSETQ. The CDR3 has 14 residues. The CDR3 sequence is CASSLQGPPGELFF. In DNA, the CDR3 is TGCGCCAGCAGCTTACAGGGGCCCCCCGGGGAGCTGTTTTTT. The complete variable domain, with remaining parts taken from reference TRBV5-1 and TRBJ2-2, reads KAGVTQTPRYLIKTRGQQVTLSCSPISGHRSVSWYQQTPGQGLQFLFEYFSETQRNKGNFPGRFSGRQFSNSRSEMNVSTLELGDSALYLCASSLQGPPGELFFGEGSRLTVL.

This clone has a single count. The V call is TRBV5-4, the J call TRBJ2-6; 8 bases map to TRBD2. Germline CDR1 SGHNT, CDR2 YYREEE (reference sequence). This CDR3 spans 17 amino acids. J was trimmed by 4 bases and V by 4 bases; bases with no gene match: 10. Written as DNA, the CDR3 is TGTGCCAGCAGCCGGGAGGGAAGACGGGCCGGGGCCAACGTCCTGACTTTC. Translated, it gives CASSREGRRAGANVLTF.

V gene TRBV19 combines with J gene TRBJ1-5, with TRBD1 as a possible D gene (6 bases). The V end lost 5 bases, the J end lost 4 bases, and 12 bases lay between the germline ends. CDR1 LNHDA and CDR2 SQIVND come from the germline V gene (reference sequence). This CDR3 region has 14 residues. CDR3 sequence (DNA): TGTGCCAGTAGTCCAACAGGGCAGAATCAGCCCCAGCATTTT. Protein sequence: CASSPTGQNQPQHF.

This rearrangement joins TRBV12-5 to TRBJ1-1; the D gene is possibly TRBD1 (5 bases). Germline CDR1 LGHNT, CDR2 FRNRAP. The CDR3 spans 15 residues. V dropped 0 bases and J dropped 0 bases, with 8 bases sitting between them. The CDR3 DNA reads as TGTGCTAGTGGTTTGGTGACAGTCATGAACACTGAAGCTTTCTTT. Residues: CASGLVTVMNTEAFF.

This clone was counted a few times. V is TRBV23-1 and J is TRBJ1-4, with 7 bases lining up with TRBD1. TRBV23-1 is assigned to the ORF class and has an uncertain function. J gave up 7 bases and V 9 bases, and 8 bases lay outside the gene matches. The length of the CDR3 is 13 residues. CDR3 protein: CASPRGDSEKLFF. The CDR3 coding sequence is TGCGCCAGTCCAAGGGGGGACAGTGAAAAACTGTTTTTT.

The chain recombines TRBV14 with TRBJ2-7; 7 nucleotides match TRBD1. Germline V gene data show CDR1 as SGHDN and CDR2 as FVKESK. V shed 3 bases, J shed 8 bases, and the junction held 13 bases outside the gene matches. This CDR3 has 15 amino acids. The CDR3, as DNA: TGTGCCAGCAGCCACGGGACAGAAAGTTTAGGGAAGCAGTACTTC. Its translation is CASSHGTESLGKQYF.

This clone was observed a single time. V gene TRBV5-1 combines with J gene TRBJ1-1; D gene uncertain. V lost 1 base to trimming and J lost 2 bases, with 12 bases between them. The CDR3 consists of 15 residues. Germline V lookup: CDR1 SGHRS, CDR2 YFSETQ. In DNA form, the CDR3 reads TGCGCCAGCAGCTTGTTAGCGACCCCCAACACTGAAGCTTTCTTT. Its translation is CASSLLATPNTEAFF.

This sequence joins TRBV4-2 and TRBJ2-3; TRBD1 agrees at 7 bases. The CDR3 is 15 amino acids. Trimming at V came to 4 bases and at J to 2 bases, leaving 6 bases not matched to a gene. From germline, CDR1 is LGHNA and CDR2 YNFKEQ. The CDR3 loop is CASSPSQGDTDTQYF. For the CDR3, the DNA is TGTGCCAGCAGCCCATCGCAGGGGGACACAGATACGCAGTATTTT.

The chain joins TRBV10-1 to TRBJ2-3; D uncertain. V lost 6 bases and J 6 bases, leaving 7 bases between the germline ends. Looked up from germline, CDR1 is WNHNN and CDR2 is SYGVQD (reference sequence). The CDR3 is 11 residues long. The CDR3, as DNA: TGCGCCAGCAGCAAAGGGGATACGCAGTATTTT. Its translation: CASSKGDTQYF.

The gene calls are TRBV30 and TRBJ2-5; no clear D gene. The CDR3 sequence is 16 residues long. Looked up from germline, CDR1 is GTSNPN and CDR2 is SVGIG (reference sequence). Trimming stripped 4 bases from V and 5 bases from J, with 23 bases between. The DNA for the CDR3 is TGTGCCTGGAACCATCTTGGGTTAGAAGGGCTGGAGACCCAGTACTTC. It yields the protein CAWNHLGLEGLETQYF.

The rearrangement joins TRBV10-1 to TRBJ2-1; possible D gene TRBD2, 6 bases. CDR1 is WNHNN and CDR2 is SYGVQD in the germline V gene (reference sequence). The CDR3 is made up of 15 amino acids. The V end was cut by 2 bases, the J end by 2 bases, with 10 bases between. In DNA, the CDR3 is TGCGCCAGCAGTGAGCGGGAGCAGGCCTACAATGAGCAGTTCTTC. It translates to CASSEREQAYNEQFF.